This TCR beta chain was sequenced in a study of T cell responses to AZD1222 COVID-19 vaccine. Study results and caveats: Clonal diversity may have been underestimated in mostly white British donors. Only 5 to 7 AZD1222 recipients were seropositive at baseline.

The V gene lost 2 bases and the J gene lost 2 bases, with 13 bases spanning the gap. Per germline, CDR1 ENHRY and CDR2 SYGVKD. The CDR3 runs 16 residues. Details on this clone: The antigen is undetermined.

Produced via immunoSEQ multiplex PCR; TCRdb's table is partial and in-frame only. The table has about 190,000 clones, roughly 93% seen once. The receptor was isolated from an adult in good health. The chain links TRBV10-3 to TRBJ1-5; D is perhaps TRBD1 (5 bases). Sequencing was performed on peripheral blood, taken on day 0 of AZD1222 vaccination. The CDR3: CAISENKGQGNQPQHF. CDR3 bases: TGTGCCATCAGTGAGAATAAGGGGCAGGGCAATCAGCCCCAGCATTTT.